Reported below is one T cell receptor (beta chain). As processed by the authors: Reference gene primer amplification in the assay estimated nucleated cell counts. The protocol was immunoSEQ multiplex PCR, while the TCRdb copy is restricted to in-frame clones and leaves out a portion. From that table come the V and J calls and clone size; the DNA was used to work out D and trimming. The sample has about 120,000 clones, about four fifths seen once. The data were obtained in a study of blood T cell repertoires in COVID-19. In the study overall: Researchers got acute and convalescent COVID-19 samples from the United States, Italy and Spain.

The germline V and J ends were trimmed by 6 bases and 1 base, with 12 bases remaining between them. Germline-derived CDR1 and CDR2 are SQVTM and ANQGSEA. This CDR3 has 13 residues. Material: peripheral blood. The clonotype originates from an elderly woman with acute or convalescent COVID-19. The rearrangement joins TRBV29-1 to TRBJ1-2; no firm D call. CDR3 loop: CSVVETINYGYTF. CDR3 DNA sequence: TGCAGCGTAGTGGAGACTATTAACTATGGCTACACCTTC.